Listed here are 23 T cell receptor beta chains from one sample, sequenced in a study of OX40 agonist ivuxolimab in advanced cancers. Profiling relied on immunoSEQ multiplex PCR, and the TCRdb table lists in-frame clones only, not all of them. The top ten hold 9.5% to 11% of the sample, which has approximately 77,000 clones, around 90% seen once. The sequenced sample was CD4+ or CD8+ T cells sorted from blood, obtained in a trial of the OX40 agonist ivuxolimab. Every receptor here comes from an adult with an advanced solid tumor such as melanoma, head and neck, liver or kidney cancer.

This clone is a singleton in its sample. This CDR3 is CASSGPGGSTDTQYF. In nucleotides, the CDR3 is TGTGCCAGCAGTGGCCCAGGGGGTAGCACAGATACGCAGTATTTT. The chain uses TRBV6-1 and TRBJ2-3, with 7 positions matching TRBD1. V dropped 4 bases and J dropped 0; count of bases not matched to a gene: 4. The CDR3 extends over 15 amino acids. Germline V gene lookup returns CDR1 MNHNS and CDR2 SASEGT.

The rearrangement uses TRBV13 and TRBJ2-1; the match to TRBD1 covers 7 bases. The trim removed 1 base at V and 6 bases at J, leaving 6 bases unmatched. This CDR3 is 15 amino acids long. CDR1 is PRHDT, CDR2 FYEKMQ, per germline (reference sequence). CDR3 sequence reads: CASSLVPSGGNEQFF. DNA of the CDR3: TGTGCCAGCAGCTTAGTACCCTCAGGGGGCAATGAGCAGTTCTTC.

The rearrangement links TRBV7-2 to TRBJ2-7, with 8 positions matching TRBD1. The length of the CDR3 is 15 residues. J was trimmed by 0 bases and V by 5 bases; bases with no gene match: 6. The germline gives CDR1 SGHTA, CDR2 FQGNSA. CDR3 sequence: CASSLGQVGSYEQYF. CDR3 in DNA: TGTGCCAGCAGCCTGGGACAGGTCGGCTCCTACGAGCAGTACTTC. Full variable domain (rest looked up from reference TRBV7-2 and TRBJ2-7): GAGVSQSPSNKVTEKGKDVELRCDPISGHTALYWYRQSLGQGLEFLIYFQGNSAPDKSGLPSDRFSAERTGGSVSTLTIQRTQQEDSAVYLCASSLGQVGSYEQYFGPGTRLTVT.

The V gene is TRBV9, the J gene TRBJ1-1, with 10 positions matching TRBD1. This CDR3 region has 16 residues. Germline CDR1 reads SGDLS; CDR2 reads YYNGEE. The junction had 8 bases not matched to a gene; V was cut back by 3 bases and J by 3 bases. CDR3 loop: CASSEPTGGFDTEAFF. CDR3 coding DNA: TGTGCCAGCAGCGAGCCGACAGGGGGCTTCGACACTGAAGCTTTCTTT.

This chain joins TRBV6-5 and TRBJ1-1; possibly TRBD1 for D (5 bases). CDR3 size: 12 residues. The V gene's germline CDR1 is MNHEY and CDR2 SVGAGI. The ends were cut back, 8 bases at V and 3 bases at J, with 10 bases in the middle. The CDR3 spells CASFQGYTEAFF. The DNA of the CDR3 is TGTGCCAGCTTCCAGGGCTACACTGAAGCTTTCTTT.

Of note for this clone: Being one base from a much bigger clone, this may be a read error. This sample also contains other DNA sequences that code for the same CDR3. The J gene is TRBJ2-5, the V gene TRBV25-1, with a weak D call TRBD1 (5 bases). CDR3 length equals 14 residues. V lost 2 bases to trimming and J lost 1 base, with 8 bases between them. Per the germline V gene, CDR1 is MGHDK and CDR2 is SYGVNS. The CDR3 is CASSERGFQETQYF. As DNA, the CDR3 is TGTGCCAGCAGTGAAAGGGGCTTCCAAGAGACCCAGTACTTC.

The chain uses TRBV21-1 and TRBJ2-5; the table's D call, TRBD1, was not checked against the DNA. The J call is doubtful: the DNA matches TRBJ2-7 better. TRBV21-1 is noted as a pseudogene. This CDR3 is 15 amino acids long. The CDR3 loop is CASSKAGRLPYEQYF. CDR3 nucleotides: TGTGCCAGCAGCAAAGCGGGCCGGCTACCCTACGAGCAGTACTTC.

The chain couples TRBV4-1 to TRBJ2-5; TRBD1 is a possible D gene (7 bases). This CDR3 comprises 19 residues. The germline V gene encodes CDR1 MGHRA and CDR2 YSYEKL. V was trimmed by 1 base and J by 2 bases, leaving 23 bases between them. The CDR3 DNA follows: TGCGCCAGCAGCCAAGTCTTCGGGTTAGGGTCAGGGGGGCAAGAGACCCAGTACTTC. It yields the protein CASSQVFGLGSGGQETQYF.

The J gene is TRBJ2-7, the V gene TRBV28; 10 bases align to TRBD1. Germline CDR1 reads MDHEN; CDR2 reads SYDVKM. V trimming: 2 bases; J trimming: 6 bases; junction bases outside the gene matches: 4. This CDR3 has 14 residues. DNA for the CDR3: TGTGCCAGCAGTTTACGACAGGGGGCGAGCGAGCAGTACTTC. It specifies CASSLRQGASEQYF.

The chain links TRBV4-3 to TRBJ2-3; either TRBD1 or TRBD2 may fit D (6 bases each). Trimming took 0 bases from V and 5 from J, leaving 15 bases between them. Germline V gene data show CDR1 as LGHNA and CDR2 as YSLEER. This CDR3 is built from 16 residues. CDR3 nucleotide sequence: TGCGCCAGCAGCCAAGAAGAGGAGGGGGGAGAAGATACGCAGTATTTT. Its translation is CASSQEEEGGEDTQYF.

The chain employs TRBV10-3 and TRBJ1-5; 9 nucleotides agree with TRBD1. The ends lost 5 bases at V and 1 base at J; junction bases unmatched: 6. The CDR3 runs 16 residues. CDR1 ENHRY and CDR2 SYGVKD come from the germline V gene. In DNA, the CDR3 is TGTGCCATCAGTCCGGACAGGGGAGAGAGCAATCAGCCCCAGCATTTT. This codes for CAISPDRGESNQPQHF.

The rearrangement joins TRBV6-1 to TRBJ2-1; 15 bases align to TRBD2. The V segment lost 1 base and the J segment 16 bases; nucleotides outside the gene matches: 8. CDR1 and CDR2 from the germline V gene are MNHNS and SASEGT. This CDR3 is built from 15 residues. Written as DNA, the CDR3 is TGTGCCAGCAGTGAAGACCGGACTAGCGGGGGGGCGTCATTCTTC. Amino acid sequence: CASSEDRTSGGASFF.

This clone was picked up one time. The CDR3, as DNA: TGTGCCAGCAGCGTAGTGGGGGAAGGGTACGAGCAGTACTTC. It yields the protein CASSVVGEGYEQYF. V and J are TRBV9 and TRBJ2-7; D tentatively reads TRBD1 or TRBD2 (5 bases each). The CDR3 spans 14 residues. Germline V lookup: CDR1 SGDLS, CDR2 YYNGEE. Deletions cut 0 bases from V and 4 bases from J, with 11 bases between.

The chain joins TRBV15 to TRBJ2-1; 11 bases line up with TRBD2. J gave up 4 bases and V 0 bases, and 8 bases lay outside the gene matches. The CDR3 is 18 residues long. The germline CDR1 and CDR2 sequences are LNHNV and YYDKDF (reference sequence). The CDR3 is CATSRDPGPSGGYNEQFF. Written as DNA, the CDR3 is TGTGCCACCAGCAGAGATCCGGGTCCTAGCGGGGGGTACAATGAGCAGTTCTTC.

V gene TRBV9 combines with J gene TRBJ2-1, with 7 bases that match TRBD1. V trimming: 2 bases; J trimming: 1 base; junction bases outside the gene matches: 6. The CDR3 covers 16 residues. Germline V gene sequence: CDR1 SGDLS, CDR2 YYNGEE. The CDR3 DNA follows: TGTGCCAGCAGCGTCCAGACAGGGCGGTCCTACAATGAGCAGTTCTTC. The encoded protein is CASSVQTGRSYNEQFF.

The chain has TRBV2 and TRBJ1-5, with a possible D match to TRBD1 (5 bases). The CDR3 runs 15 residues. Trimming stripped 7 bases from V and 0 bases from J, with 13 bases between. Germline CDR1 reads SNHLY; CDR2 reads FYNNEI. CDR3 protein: CASKTGGDSNQPQHF. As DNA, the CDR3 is TGTGCCAGCAAGACCGGGGGAGATAGCAATCAGCCCCAGCATTTT.

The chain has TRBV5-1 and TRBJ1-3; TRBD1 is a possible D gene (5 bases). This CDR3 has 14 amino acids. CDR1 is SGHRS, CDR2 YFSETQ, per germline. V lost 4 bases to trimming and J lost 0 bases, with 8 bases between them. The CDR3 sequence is CASSGASSGNTIYF. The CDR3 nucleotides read TGCGCCAGCAGCGGGGCAAGCTCTGGAAACACCATATATTTT. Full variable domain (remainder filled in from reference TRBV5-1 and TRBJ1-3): KAGVTQTPRYLIKTRGQQVTLSCSPISGHRSVSWYQQTPGQGLQFLFEYFSETQRNKGNFPGRFSGRQFSNSRSEMNVSTLELGDSALYLCASSGASSGNTIYFGEGSWLTVV.

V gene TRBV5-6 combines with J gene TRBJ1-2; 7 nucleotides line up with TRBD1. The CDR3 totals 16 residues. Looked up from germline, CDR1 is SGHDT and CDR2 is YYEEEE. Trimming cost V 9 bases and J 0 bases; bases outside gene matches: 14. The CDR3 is CAIPRDSRVPNYGYTF. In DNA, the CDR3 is TGTGCCATCCCGAGGGACAGCCGAGTTCCTAACTATGGCTACACCTTC.

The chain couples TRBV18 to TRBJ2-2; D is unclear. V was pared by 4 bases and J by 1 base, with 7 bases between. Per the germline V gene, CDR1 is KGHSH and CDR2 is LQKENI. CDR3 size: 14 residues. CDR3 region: CASSLYKNTGELFF. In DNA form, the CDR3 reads TGTGCCAGCTCACTTTACAAGAACACCGGGGAGCTGTTTTTT. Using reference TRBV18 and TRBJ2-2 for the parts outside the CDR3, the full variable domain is NAGVMQNPRHLVRRRGQEARLRCSPMKGHSHVYWYRQLPEEGLKFMVYLQKENIIDESGMPKERFSAEFPKEGPSILRIQQVVRGDSAAYFCASSLYKNTGELFFGEGSRLTVL.

This chain's CDR3 is CAISPTREYYEQYF. CDR3 in DNA: TGTGCCATCAGCCCTACCAGGGAGTACTACGAGCAGTACTTC. The chain has TRBV10-3 and TRBJ2-7; D tentatively fits TRBD1 or TRBD2 (5 bases each). The CDR3 totals 14 residues. V lost 6 bases and J lost 3, with 15 bases in between. Germline-derived CDR1 and CDR2 are ENHRY and SYGVKD.

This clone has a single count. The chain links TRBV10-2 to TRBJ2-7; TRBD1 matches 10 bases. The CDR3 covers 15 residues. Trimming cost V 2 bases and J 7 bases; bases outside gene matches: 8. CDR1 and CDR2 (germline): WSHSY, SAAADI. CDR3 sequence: CASSETGTGASEQYF. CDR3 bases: TGCGCCAGCAGTGAGACCGGGACAGGGGCCTCGGAGCAGTACTTC.

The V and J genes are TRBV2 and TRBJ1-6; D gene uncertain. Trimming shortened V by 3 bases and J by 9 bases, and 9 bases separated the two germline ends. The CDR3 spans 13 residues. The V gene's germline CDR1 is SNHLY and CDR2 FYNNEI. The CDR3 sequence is CASSDGRVSPLHF. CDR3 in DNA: TGTGCCAGCAGTGATGGGAGGGTTTCACCCCTCCACTTT.

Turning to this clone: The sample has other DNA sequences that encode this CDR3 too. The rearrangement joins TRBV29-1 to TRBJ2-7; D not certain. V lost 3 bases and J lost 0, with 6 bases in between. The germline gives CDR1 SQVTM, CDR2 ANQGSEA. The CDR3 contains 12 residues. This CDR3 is CSVEGSSYEQYF. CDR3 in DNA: TGCAGCGTTGAGGGCAGCTCCTACGAGCAGTACTTC.